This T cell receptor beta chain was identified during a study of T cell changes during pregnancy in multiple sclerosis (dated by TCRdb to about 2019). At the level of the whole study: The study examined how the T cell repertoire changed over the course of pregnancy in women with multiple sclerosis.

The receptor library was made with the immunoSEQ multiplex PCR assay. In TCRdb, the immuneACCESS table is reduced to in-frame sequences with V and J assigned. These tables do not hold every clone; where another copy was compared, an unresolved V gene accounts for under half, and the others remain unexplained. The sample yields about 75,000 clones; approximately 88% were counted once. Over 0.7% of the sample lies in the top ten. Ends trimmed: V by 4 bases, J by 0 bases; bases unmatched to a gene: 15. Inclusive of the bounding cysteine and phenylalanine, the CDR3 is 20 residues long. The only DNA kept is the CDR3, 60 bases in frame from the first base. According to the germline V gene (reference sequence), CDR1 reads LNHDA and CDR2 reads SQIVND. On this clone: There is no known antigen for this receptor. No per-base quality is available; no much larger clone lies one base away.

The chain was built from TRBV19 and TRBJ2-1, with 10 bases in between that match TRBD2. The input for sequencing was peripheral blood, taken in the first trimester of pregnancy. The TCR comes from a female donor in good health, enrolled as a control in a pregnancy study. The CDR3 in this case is CASSRGPGTSAYSSYNEQFF. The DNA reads TGTGCCAGTAGTAGGGGCCCCGGGACTAGCGCCTATAGCTCCTACAATGAGCAGTTCTTC. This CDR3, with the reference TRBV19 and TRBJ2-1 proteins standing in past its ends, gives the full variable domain DGGITQSPKYLFRKEGQNVTLSCEQNLNHDAMYWYRQDPGQGLRLIYYSQIVNDFQKGDIAEGYSVSREKKESFPLTVTSAQKNPTAFYLCASSRGPGTSAYSSYNEQFFGPGTRLTVL.